This T cell receptor (beta chain) was sequenced in a study of cytomegalovirus exposure and HLA in healthy donors. In the study overall: Roughly 180 million T cells yielded over 90 million unique TCR beta sequences in earlier analysis. Notes on the study in general: In vitro confirmation showed three CMV-associated chains to be CMV antigen specific. There were under 200 TCR beta chains listed as cytomegalovirus-associated.

V lost 3 bases, J lost 7 bases, and 10 bases lay in between. This CDR3 contains 12 residues. Germline-derived CDR1 and CDR2 are MGHDK and SYGVNS. In the PCR, 60 Vbeta and 13 Jbeta primers were used. Clones were sequenced by immunoSEQ multiplex PCR, and TCRdb holds only the in-frame ones, with some missing. This table has about 180,000 clones, approximately 79% appearing once. Points on this clone: Antigen unknown.

Donors were ostensibly healthy at sampling, although undocumented immune exposures were probable. Sequenced material: PBMCs. The chain carries TRBV25-1 and TRBJ2-7, with TRBD2 as a possible D gene (5 bases). This TCR derives from a woman aged 40 to 50 in good health and CMV-seronegative. The CDR3 region is CASSDVGEEQYF. DNA for the CDR3: TGTGCCAGCAGTGATGTCGGGGAGGAGCAGTACTTC.